One TCR beta chain is described in this entry. Its antigen is still unknown. Beta-chain TCR cDNA was generated via 5'RACE template switching with UMIs. No DNA is given; TCRdb re-called the 5' RACE reads and lists each CDR3 protein once. The sample's table shows around 550,000 distinct CDR3 sequences. The data were obtained in a study of T cells expressing NK-cell markers. Overall study context: Each TCR beta repertoire originated in sorted T cells that were CD3+CD56+NKG2C+, CD3+CD56+NKG2C- or CD3+CD56-NKG2C+. The study, taken as a whole, reports: As a fraction of CD8+ T cells, dominant NKG2C+ clonotypes reached about 1.0-8% in six donors. Where a few donors were concerned, these clonotypes also led the CD3+CD56-NKG2C+ fraction.

Germline CDR1 reads SGDLS; CDR2 reads YYNGEE. The CDR3 contains 12 residues. The source is a man between 18 and 35 years old in good health. This chain connects TRBV9 to TRBJ1-1; the D call of TRBD1 rests on TCRdb alone, since no DNA is present to check it. The sequencing sample was made of blood T cells: a sorted CD56 or NKG2C T cell subset, CD4+ or CD8+ T cells, or bulk PBMC T cells (not recorded which). The CDR3 reads CASSRGGVEAFF. The full variable domain, with the rest looked up from reference TRBV9 and TRBJ1-1, is DSGVTQTPKHLITATGQRVTLRCSPRSGDLSVYWYQQSLDQGLQFLIQYYNGEERAKGNILERFSAQQFPDLHSELNLSSLELGDSALYFCASSRGGVEAFFGQGTRLTVV.